This T cell receptor beta chain was recorded in a study of blood T cells in healthy people across ages. Regarding the study as a whole: Relative to aged donors, long-lived donors carried more naive CD4+ cells and displayed higher diversity. What prevented conclusive comparison of naive and antigen-experienced cells was that PBMCs were unsorted.

Aged roughly 6 to 90, donors were systemically healthy Caucasians from Russia. The CDR3 is made up of 15 amino acids. A J-beta primer mix and a sample-barcoded 5' primer were used in a second PCR of roughly 7 to 12 cycles. In TCRdb, the 5' RACE reads were re-called with MiXCR into one record per CDR3 protein. The data contain approximately 2,000,000 distinct CDR3 sequences, about 39% of them singletons. This clonotype was seen a handful of times. Antigen unknown. This rearrangement joins TRBV12-3 or TRBV12-4 to TRBJ2-4; D possibly corresponds to TRBD1 (5 bases). Gene TRBJ2-7 matches the end of the DNA better, so the J call may be wrong. This receptor was obtained from a human donor in good health. Sequencing input: blood. Here the CDR3 reads CASSPHTTVRNEQYF. CDR3 nucleotides: TGTGCCAGCAGTCCGCACACGACAGTGCGAAACGAGCAGTACTTC.